This T cell receptor (beta chain) was identified during a study of CD8+ T cells in alopecia areata. Extracted RNA was reverse transcribed, and the resulting cDNA served as sequencing template. Profiled with immunoSEQ multiplex PCR; TCRdb holds only in-frame clones, not every one. The profile shows 110,000 or so clones, approximately 58% of them singletons. The CDR3 covers 14 residues. V was pared by 2 bases and J by 0 bases, with 5 bases between. The chain links TRBV23-1 to TRBJ1-3, with D unclear. TRBV23-1 belongs to the ORF category, with a function that is uncertain. Sequenced input: CD4+ T cells sorted from blood. The TCR comes from a human donor in good health. The CDR3: CASSQAGSGNTIYF. CDR3 nucleotides: TGCGCCAGCAGTCAAGCAGGCTCTGGAAACACCATATATTTT.